This T cell receptor (beta chain) was captured by sequencing in a study of blood T cell repertoires in COVID-19. Study details: COVID-19 samples collected from the United States, Italy and Spain covered acute and convalescent phases.

This CDR3 comprises 15 residues. Germline V lookup: CDR1 KGHSH, CDR2 LQKENI. V dropped 3 bases and J dropped 0; count of bases not matched to a gene: 4. The method was immunoSEQ multiplex PCR; TCRdb's version includes in-frame clones alone and lacks a portion of them. Of roughly 400,000 clones listed, just over 90% are singletons. Participants reported their clinical history, and cohort assignment relied on those reports. This chain links TRBV18 with TRBJ1-2; 7 bases match TRBD1. Sequenced material: PBMCs or T cells enriched from blood (not recorded which). The receptor was isolated from a woman aged 40 to 50 who had been exposed to COVID-19. The DNA for the CDR3 is TGTGCCAGCTCACCGTCGGGACAGTCTAACTATGGCTACACCTTC. This translates into CASSPSGQSNYGYTF.